This TCR beta chain appears in the sequencing data of a study of blood T cells in healthy people across ages. The authors ran a second PCR of about 6 to 11 cycles using a sample-barcoded 5' primer and a J-beta primer mix. Each CDR3 protein is one row after TCRdb ran MiXCR on the 5' RACE reads. The sample has some 700,000 distinct CDR3 sequences; about 24% are singletons. The V gene lost 7 bases and the J gene lost 0 bases, with 15 bases spanning the gap. The CDR3 loop spans 15 amino acids. Sequenced input: blood. The clonotype comes from a man between 65 and 85 years old in good health. V is TRBV12-3 or TRBV12-4 and J is TRBJ1-2; D is unclear. The CDR3 spells CASTQSGGPNYGYTF. DNA of the CDR3: TGTGCCAGCACCCAAAGTGGAGGCCCTAACTATGGCTACACCTTC.